The 18 T cell receptor beta chains below come from one sample, sequenced in a study of T cells in Graves' hyperthyroidism and ophthalmopathy. Amplified regions were TCR beta CDR3 sequences from RNA transcripts. TCR CDR3 underwent first-round RT-PCR with the HTBI primer set. From the multiplex PCR reads, TCRdb called clonotypes with MiXCR, one entry per CDR3 protein. The sample yields nearly 750,000 distinct CDR3 sequences, under 45% seen once. The sequencing input was blood. These TCRs come from a woman between 35 and 50 years old with Graves' hyperthyroidism.

This clonotype was observed many times. DNA for the CDR3: TGCAGCACGGTTCGCCTCCGGCGCCACGAGCAGTACTTC. Translating gives CSTVRLRRHEQYF. The chain joins TRBV20-1 to TRBJ2-7; D is unresolved. Per germline, CDR1 DFQATT and CDR2 SNEGSKA (reference sequence). This CDR3 is built from 13 residues.

This clonotype has a count of ten or more. The rearrangement links TRBV7-2 to TRBJ1-1, with a weak D call TRBD1 (5 bases). This CDR3 region has 15 residues. Trimming shortened V by 0 bases and J by 4 bases, and 12 bases separated the two germline ends. Per germline, CDR1 SGHTA and CDR2 FQGNSA. The CDR3 coding sequence is TGTGCCAGCAGCTTAGCACGTTGGAGGGGCACTGAAGCTTTCTTT. This sequence encodes CASSLARWRGTEAFF.

The chain uses TRBV25-1 and TRBJ2-3; tentatively, D is TRBD1 (6 bases). Germline values: CDR1 MGHDK, CDR2 SYGVNS. The V end was cut by 6 bases, the J end by 1 base, with 8 bases between. The CDR3 consists of 13 residues. The CDR3 sequence: CASSHRGTDTQYF. CDR3 in DNA: TGTGCCAGCAGCCACAGGGGCACAGATACGCAGTATTTT. Full variable domain (rest looked up from reference TRBV25-1 and TRBJ2-3): EADIYQTPRYLVIGTGKKITLECSQTMGHDKMYWYQQDPGMELHLIHYSYGVNSTEKGDLSSESTVSRIRTEHFPLTLESARPSHTSQYLCASSHRGTDTQYFGPGTRLTVL.

To note about this clonotype: At one end the junction does not follow the germline gene, possibly because of a read error. This chain links TRBV9 with TRBJ2-5, with 10 positions matching TRBD2. Germline CDR1 and CDR2: SGDLS and YYNGEE. The CDR3 is 16 amino acids. CDR3: CASSRTRTSGKETQYF. In nucleotides, the CDR3 is TGCGCCAGCAGCCGCACCCGGACTAGCGGAAAAGAGACCCAGTACTTC.

This sequence joins TRBV7-2 and TRBJ2-5; 8 bases are a match to TRBD2. V shed 0 bases, J shed 5 bases, and the junction held 8 bases outside the gene matches. Germline V gene lookup returns CDR1 SGHTA and CDR2 FQGNSA. CDR3 size: 16 residues. The CDR3 is CASSLAVSGGGETQYF. The DNA for the CDR3 is TGTGCCAGCAGCTTAGCGGTGAGCGGGGGAGGCGAGACCCAGTACTTC.

V and J are TRBV6-5 and TRBJ2-7, with 7 nucleotides matching TRBD1. In germline, CDR1 is MNHEY, CDR2 SVGAGI. V lost 10 bases, J lost 0 bases, and 9 bases stayed unmatched. The CDR3 is 14 residues long. The CDR3, as DNA: TGTGCCAACAGACAGGGACGGAGCTCCTACGAGCAGTACTTC. Residues: CANRQGRSSYEQYF.

Many counts were recorded for this clonotype. This chain uses TRBV7-9 with TRBJ2-7, with no clear D. The CDR3 loop spans 14 amino acids. Trimming stripped 2 bases from V and 2 bases from J, with 10 bases between. Germline lookup yields CDR1 SEHNR and CDR2 FQNEAQ (reference sequence). The CDR3 nucleotides read TGTGCCAGCAGCTTACCGGCAAAACCCTACGAGCAGTACTTC. It encodes CASSLPAKPYEQYF.

This clonotype was seen a handful of times. The chain has TRBV7-2 and TRBJ1-2; D is perhaps TRBD1 (6 bases). The CDR3 length is 15 residues. CDR1 is SGHTA, CDR2 FQGNSA, per germline. V was clipped by 5 bases and J by 3 bases, with 16 bases between them. The CDR3 nucleotides are TGTGCCAGCAGCCCCCCTGGAGGGGGTCACTATGGCTACACCTTC. Its protein is CASSPPGGGHYGYTF.

Concerning this clonotype: This may arise from a read error, as a much more abundant clone is one base away. The genes are TRBV7-2 and TRBJ1-2; D is ambiguous. Germline CDR1 reads SGHTA; CDR2 reads FQGNSA. The CDR3 contains 13 residues. The CDR3 bases are TGTGCCAGTAGCTGGGGTGGATTGTATGGCCACACCTTC. This translates into CASSWGGLYGHTF.

The table lists this clonotype with many counts. This chain joins TRBV4-3 and TRBJ2-7; D remains unclear. The germline V gene encodes CDR1 LGHNA and CDR2 YSLEER. The CDR3 consists of 13 residues. Trimming left V 1 base short and J 6 bases short, with 10 bases between. Here the CDR3 reads CASSQGPLREQYF. CDR3 DNA sequence: TGCGCCAGCAGCCAAGGACCTTTGCGCGAGCAGTACTTC.

This chain joins TRBV7-3 and TRBJ2-5; D unresolved. Germline V gene data show CDR1 as SGHTA and CDR2 as FQGTGA. The CDR3 is 14 residues long. Trimming took 5 bases from V and 1 from J, leaving 11 bases between them. As DNA, the CDR3 is TGTGCCAGCAGCGTTTCCGAACTCCAAGAGACCCAGTACTTC. Residues: CASSVSELQETQYF.

In this sample, this clonotype turned up once. Because it lacks the conserved phenylalanine or tryptophan at the end, this CDR3 is likely a read error. The chain recombines TRBV10-2 with TRBJ2-7; either TRBD1 or TRBD2 may fit D (5 bases each). Deletions cut 6 bases from V and 10 bases from J, with 25 bases between. The CDR3 length is 15 residues. CDR1 and CDR2 from the germline V gene are WSHSY and SAAADI. CDR3 sequence (DNA): TGCGCCAGCAGGCTCGGGGCGGAACCTCTAAGTTATCAGTACTCC. Translating it yields CASRLGAEPLSYQYS.

There are many counts of this clonotype. The chain couples TRBV24-1 to TRBJ2-6; no definite D call. Trimming cost V 7 bases and J 1 base, with 10 bases left between them. The CDR3 consists of 15 residues. CDR1 is KGHDR and CDR2 is SFDVKD in the germline V gene. The CDR3 sequence: CATSSAQSGANVLTF. The CDR3 DNA reads TGTGCCACCAGCTCGGCCCAATCTGGGGCCAACGTCCTGACTTTC.

The rearrangement joins TRBV29-1 to TRBJ1-5, with D possibly being TRBD1 (5 bases). The CDR3 consists of 13 residues. The ends were cut back, 7 bases at V and 5 bases at J, with 15 bases in the middle. The germline CDR1 and CDR2 sequences are SQVTM and ANQGSEA. DNA of the CDR3: TGCAGCGCCAGCCAGGGTTCGTATCAGCCCCAGCATTTT. This sequence encodes CSASQGSYQPQHF.

About this clonotype: The junction differs from germline at one of its ends, possibly a read error. V is TRBV19 and J is TRBJ2-2, with D tentatively TRBD1 or TRBD2 (6 bases each). There are 16 residues in the CDR3. Germline CDR1 LNHDA, CDR2 SQIVND (reference sequence). CDR3 sequence (DNA): TGTGCCAGTAGTATGGGGGGCTCATTCAACACCGGGGACCTGTTTTTT. Encoded protein: CASSMGGSFNTGDLFF.

Concerning this clonotype: A much bigger clone sits one base away, suggesting this may be a read error. This chain connects TRBV25-1 to TRBJ2-7, with 9 bases aligning to TRBD1. CDR1 and CDR2 (germline): MGHDK, SYGVNS. V shed 9 bases and J 5 bases; nucleotides not matched to a gene: 5. There are 12 residues in the CDR3. The CDR3 region has the DNA TGTGCCAGTGGACAGGGGCGGCACGAGCAGTACTTC. Protein: CASGQGRHEQYF.

In this sample, this clonotype turned up many times. The junction departs from the called germline gene at one end, perhaps through a read error. This chain connects TRBV7-7 to TRBJ2-5; D perhaps matches TRBD2 (5 bases). Germline assignment: CDR1 SSHAT and CDR2 FNYEAQ (reference sequence). The CDR3 has 14 residues. CDR3 loop: CASSPYGGWGTQYF. CDR3 in DNA: TGTGCTAGCAGCCCATATGGAGGATGGGGAACCCAGTACTTC. Filled out from reference TRBV7-7 and TRBJ2-5, the complete variable domain reads GAGVSQSPRYKVTKRGQDVTLRCDPISSHATLYWYQQALGQGPEFLTYFNYEAQPDKSGLPSDRFSAERPEGSISTLTIQRTEQRDSAMYRCASSPYGGWGTQYFGPGTRLLVL.

This clonotype was seen more than once but under ten times. The rearrangement uses TRBV13 and TRBJ1-1, with 7 bases fitting TRBD1. The V and J ends lost 5 bases and 2 bases, in that order; junction bases with no gene match: 11. The CDR3 is made up of 16 amino acids. Germline values: CDR1 PRHDT, CDR2 FYEKMQ (reference sequence). The CDR3 here is CASSTPAGTVNTEAFF. In DNA form, the CDR3 reads TGTGCCAGCAGCACACCGGCCGGGACAGTCAACACTGAAGCTTTCTTT.